The next 17 T cell receptor beta chains were all read from a single sample in a study of CD8 T cells in Susac syndrome. Reverse transcription of roughly 0.5 to 1 ug RNA was performed with random hexamers. MiXCR, run by TCRdb on the immunoSEQ multiplex PCR reads, gives a single entry per CDR3 protein. The table shows roughly 86,000 distinct CDR3 sequences, with 95% to 96% occurring only once. Sequenced input: CD8+ T cells from PBMCs. These receptors were taken from a human donor with Susac syndrome.

Comments on this clonotype: It is unclear where the CDR3 begins or ends on the DNA, so no DNA is shown, and the CDR3 is as TCRdb lists it. The V call is TRBV30, the J call TRBJ1-2; whether TRBD1, the table's D call, matches the DNA was not checked. Termini included, the CDR3 measures 14 amino acids. CDR1 is GTSNPN and CDR2 is SVGIG in the germline V gene (reference sequence). This CDR3 is CAWTSGAFGSGYTF.

This clonotype was recorded once. J is TRBJ2-7 and V is TRBV28, with a weak D call TRBD1 (5 bases). The CDR3 runs to 14 residues. The germline V gene encodes CDR1 MDHEN and CDR2 SYDVKM. Trimming removed 3 bases from V and 0 bases from J, with 9 bases in between. CDR3: CASSFSGYSYEQYF. CDR3 sequence (DNA): TGTGCCAGCAGTTTTTCAGGGTACTCCTACGAGCAGTACTTC.

V and J are TRBV20-1 and TRBJ1-2; 10 bases fit TRBD1. Unmatched junction bases numbered 10, after V lost 1 base and J lost 5 bases. CDR1 is DFQATT, CDR2 SNEGSKA, per germline (reference sequence). The CDR3 is 16 amino acids. The CDR3 nucleotides are TGCAGTGCTAGAGGGGGGACAGGGGCCGACACGTATGGCTACACCTTC. Its translation is CSARGGTGADTYGYTF.

DNA of the CDR3: TGTGCCAGCGAAAAGGGGGGTGGCAATCAGCCCCAGCATTTT. It yields the protein CASEKGGGNQPQHF. V is TRBV5-5 and J is TRBJ1-5, with D possibly being TRBD1 (6 bases). The CDR3 length is 14 residues. Trimming left V 7 bases short and J 2 bases short, with 13 bases between. CDR1 is SGHKS, CDR2 YYEKEE, per germline (reference sequence). Complete variable domain (other parts from reference TRBV5-5 and TRBJ1-5): DAGVTQSPTHLIKTRGQQVTLRCSPISGHKSVSWYQQVLGQGPQFIFQYYEKEERGRGNFPDRFSARQFPNYSSELNVNALLLGDSALYLCASEKGGGNQPQHFGDGTRLSIL.

CDR3 nucleotide sequence: TGTGCCAGCAGCAAAGGGGGCTACACCTTC. It encodes CASSKGGYTF. This chain joins TRBV21-1 and TRBJ1-2. TRBV21-1 has pseudogene status. The CDR3 has 10 residues.

V and J are TRBV7-9 and TRBJ2-5; 11 positions agree with TRBD2. The CDR3 loop spans 16 amino acids. Germline V gene sequence: CDR1 SEHNR, CDR2 FQNEAQ (reference sequence). J was trimmed by 1 base and V by 5 bases; bases with no gene match: 6. The CDR3 region is CASSPRLAGIQETQYF. CDR3 coding DNA: TGTGCCAGCAGCCCAAGACTAGCGGGGATCCAAGAGACCCAGTACTTC.

This clonotype was found a few times. The chain links TRBV6-6 to TRBJ1-5; 7 bases match TRBD1. This CDR3 contains 15 residues. V was clipped by 6 bases and J by 2 bases; unmatched bases: 7. Germline V gives CDR1 MNHNY, CDR2 SVGAGI (reference sequence). For the CDR3, the DNA is TGTGCCAGCAGACCCGACAGGGAGGGCAATCAGCCCCAGCATTTT. Translation gives CASRPDREGNQPQHF.

This clonotype occurred once. The rearrangement uses TRBV27 and TRBJ2-1; tentative D call: TRBD2 (5 bases). This CDR3 has 12 residues. Trimming took off 6 bases at V and 6 bases at J, with 9 bases between the two ends. CDR1 and CDR2 (germline): MNHEY, SMNVEV (reference sequence). The CDR3 coding sequence is TGTGCCAGCAGCGCGGGCGCCAATGAGCAGTTCTTC. Translation: CASSAGANEQFF.

J is TRBJ2-3 and V is TRBV7-9; D gene uncertain. The CDR3 has 15 amino acids. V was cut by 0 bases and J by 1 base, with 8 bases left in between. Germline lookup yields CDR1 SEHNR and CDR2 FQNEAQ (reference sequence). This chain's CDR3 is CASSLASPGTDTQYF. The DNA of the CDR3 is TGTGCCAGCAGCTTAGCCTCTCCTGGCACAGATACGCAGTATTTT.

The CDR3 spells CSAPWDRGPNTGELFF. The CDR3, as DNA: TGCAGTGCACCATGGGACAGGGGCCCGAACACCGGGGAGCTGTTTTTT. The chain joins TRBV20-1 to TRBJ2-2; 10 nucleotides match TRBD1. Unmatched junction bases numbered 7, after V lost 6 bases and J lost 0 bases. This CDR3 is 16 amino acids long. CDR1 DFQATT and CDR2 SNEGSKA come from the germline V gene (reference sequence).

V and J are TRBV12-3 or TRBV12-4 and TRBJ1-2; D possibly corresponds to TRBD1 (6 bases). Between the trimmed V and J ends, which lost 6 bases and 0 bases, there was a span of 11 bases. This CDR3 comprises 14 residues. The CDR3 coding sequence is TGTGCCAGCAGCCCTGGGACATCTAACTATGGCTACACCTTC. Translated, it gives CASSPGTSNYGYTF.

This chain links TRBV29-1 with TRBJ1-2; TRBD1 matches 12 bases. Looked up from germline, CDR1 is SQVTM and CDR2 is ANQGSEA. The CDR3 extends over 16 amino acids. The trim removed 6 bases at V and 1 base at J, leaving 9 bases unmatched. The CDR3 DNA reads as TGCAGCGTCAGCCGGGACAGGGGGCGGCTTAACTATGGCTACACCTTC. It is translated as CSVSRDRGRLNYGYTF.

This clonotype appeared a single time. The chain recombines TRBV6-5 with TRBJ2-3; 9 bases line up with TRBD2. Germline-derived CDR1 and CDR2 are MNHEY and SVGAGI. CDR3 length: 13 residues. V lost 6 bases and J lost 9; bases outside the gene matches: 7. This CDR3 reads CASSGERGDTQYF. The CDR3 DNA follows: TGTGCCAGCAGCGGTGAGCGGGGGGACACGCAGTATTTT.

This chain joins TRBV7-8 and TRBJ2-5; 7 bases agree with TRBD1. The CDR3 is 16 residues long. V lost 5 bases and J lost 4; bases outside the gene matches: 13. Germline V gene sequence: CDR1 SGHVS, CDR2 FQNEAQ. The CDR3 DNA sequence: TGTGCCAGCAGCCCGCGATTGGGACAGCCGGGAGAGACCCAGTACTTC. This encodes CASSPRLGQPGETQYF.

The chain recombines TRBV5-1 with TRBJ1-6, with D perhaps TRBD1 (6 bases). The CDR3 consists of 14 residues. V lost 0 bases and J 9 bases, leaving 10 bases between the germline ends. Germline assignment: CDR1 SGHRS and CDR2 YFSETQ. The CDR3 loop is CASSLGQVSSPLHF. DNA of the CDR3: TGCGCCAGCAGCTTGGGACAGGTTTCTTCACCCCTCCACTTT.

The chain carries TRBV20-1 and TRBJ1-1; D is possibly TRBD1 (6 bases). CDR3 length: 13 amino acids. CDR1 is DFQATT, CDR2 SNEGSKA, per germline (reference sequence). The germline V and J ends were trimmed by 6 bases and 2 bases, with 13 bases remaining between them. CDR3 DNA: TGCAGTGCGCAGGACAGACAAAACACTGAAGCTTTCTTT. Translation: CSAQDRQNTEAFF.

V gene TRBV28 combines with J gene TRBJ1-1, with D tentatively TRBD1 (6 bases). Per the germline V gene, CDR1 is MDHEN and CDR2 is SYDVKM. The V end lost 10 bases, the J end lost 10 bases, and 16 bases lay between the germline ends. This CDR3 spans 11 amino acids. CDR3 nucleotides: TGTGCCACACATGGGGGGGCCCTAGCTTTCTTT. Translated: CATHGGALAFF. Full variable domain (outside the CDR3, taken from reference TRBV28 and TRBJ1-1): DVKVTQSSRYLVKRTGEKVFLECVQDMDHENMFWYRQDPGLGLRLIYFSYDVKMKEKGDIPEGYSVSREKKERFSLILESASTNQTSMYLCATHGGALAFFGQGTRLTVV.